These 28 T cell receptor beta chains originate from one sample sequenced in a study of immune characterization of retroperitoneal liposarcoma. Using its own MiXCR run on the PCR reads, TCRdb lists one record per CDR3 protein. The repertoire consists of about 9,700 distinct CDR3 sequences, with roughly 25% occurring once and the leading ten covering about 9%. The sample comprised tumor tissue. Receptors were obtained from a female donor with retroperitoneal liposarcoma.

The chain uses TRBV12-3 or TRBV12-4 and TRBJ1-1; D unclear. This CDR3 is 11 amino acids long. Trimming removed 3 bases at V and 5 bases at J, with 4 bases between. CDR3 region: CASSFGTEAFF. CDR3 DNA sequence: TGTGCCAGCAGTTTCGGGACTGAAGCTTTCTTT.

In its sample, this clonotype was seen a few times. The CDR3 spells CASSYGPLTYLNSNQPQHF. As DNA, the CDR3 is TGTGCCAGCAGTTACGGGCCCCTGACATATCTTAATAGCAATCAGCCCCAGCATTTT. V and J are TRBV6-6 and TRBJ1-5, with D unclear. The V gene lost 2 bases and the J gene lost 0 bases, with 20 bases spanning the gap. This CDR3 has 19 amino acids. Germline V gene lookup returns CDR1 MNHNY and CDR2 SVGAGI (reference sequence).

The chain carries TRBV4-1 and TRBJ2-7; D not certain. Germline V lookup: CDR1 MGHRA, CDR2 YSYEKL. The CDR3 has 15 amino acids. V lost 3 bases to trimming and J lost 5 bases, with 17 bases between them. As DNA, the CDR3 is TGCGCCAGCAGCCACTTTACCCTGAATCGGAACGAGCAGTACTTC. It yields the protein CASSHFTLNRNEQYF.

The J gene is TRBJ2-1, the V gene TRBV12-3 or TRBV12-4; the match to TRBD1 covers 7 bases. V shed 4 bases, J shed 4 bases, and the junction held 10 bases outside the gene matches. This CDR3 comprises 16 residues. The CDR3 DNA reads as TGTGCCAGCAGTTCAACAGGGGTCTCCCAATACAATGAGCAGTTCTTC. Amino acids: CASSSTGVSQYNEQFF.

This clonotype occurred a few times. The chain links TRBV6-1 to TRBJ2-3; a weak D match, TRBD2 (5 bases). The CDR3 loop spans 15 amino acids. Trimming pared 2 bases from V and 1 base from J, leaving 10 bases between. The germline CDR1 and CDR2 sequences are MNHNS and SASEGT. The CDR3 spells CASSEWAGRTDTQYF. CDR3 DNA: TGTGCCAGCAGTGAATGGGCGGGCCGCACAGATACGCAGTATTTT.

This clonotype is categorized as medium-sized. The V gene is TRBV6-1, the J gene TRBJ2-1; TRBD2 agrees at 12 bases. J gave up 7 bases and V 7 bases, and 14 bases lay outside the gene matches. CDR1 and CDR2 (germline): MNHNS, SASEGT. CDR3 size: 17 residues. CDR3 residues: CASTTKRGTSGFNEQFF. The DNA of the CDR3 is TGTGCCAGCACAACCAAGCGCGGGACTAGCGGGTTTAATGAGCAGTTCTTC.

This clonotype was observed at least ten times. This sequence joins TRBV7-2 and TRBJ2-3; a possible D gene is TRBD1 (6 bases). The CDR3 has 15 amino acids. The ends were cut back, 2 bases at V and 0 bases at J, with 9 bases in the middle. Germline-derived CDR1 and CDR2 are SGHTA and FQGNSA. The CDR3 reads CASSLRGTSTDTQYF. The CDR3 DNA follows: TGTGCCAGCAGCTTACGTGGGACAAGCACAGATACGCAGTATTTT.

This clonotype is termed medium-sized. The chain joins TRBV27 to TRBJ2-1; D may be TRBD1 or TRBD2 (7 bases each). The CDR3 length is 10 residues. V lost 11 bases and J 13 bases, leaving 15 bases between the germline ends. Germline loops: CDR1 MNHEY, CDR2 SMNVEV (reference sequence). The CDR3 reads CAAGGETQFF. In DNA form, the CDR3 reads TGTGCCGCAGGGGGGGAGACCCAGTTCTTC.

The chain recombines TRBV6-1 with TRBJ1-1; no firm D call. CDR1 and CDR2 from the germline V gene are MNHNS and SASEGT. This CDR3 spans 13 amino acids. Trimming shortened V by 2 bases and J by 6 bases, and 10 bases separated the two germline ends. The CDR3 DNA sequence: TGTGCCAGCAGTGAAACACCATTCTCTGAAGCTTTCTTT. Protein sequence: CASSETPFSEAFF.

The V gene is TRBV6-1, the J gene TRBJ2-2; a possible D gene is TRBD2 (5 bases). The ends were cut back, 6 bases at V and 8 bases at J, with 10 bases in the middle. From germline, CDR1 is MNHNS and CDR2 SASEGT. This CDR3 region has 12 residues. CDR3 nucleotides: TGTGCCAGCAGCAACCGGGGAGGGGAGCTGTTTTTT. Its protein is CASSNRGGELFF.

In this sample, this clonotype turned up a few times. CDR3 DNA: TGTGCCAGCAGTTACGGGACTAGCGGGAGTGGTGAGCAGTACTTC. Protein: CASSYGTSGSGEQYF. This chain links TRBV12-3 or TRBV12-4 with TRBJ2-4, with 14 bases identical to TRBD2. Losses at the gene ends were 4 bases for V and 13 bases for J; bases not matched to a gene: 9. The CDR3 contains 15 residues.

This clonotype was seen only once. The chain uses TRBV6-5 and TRBJ2-1, with D unclear. CDR1 and CDR2 (germline): MNHEY, SVGAGI. V was pared by 9 bases and J by 13 bases, with 25 bases between. The CDR3 has 14 amino acids. The CDR3 DNA follows: TGTGCCAGTCCAAAAGGGCGCTGGAGAGAGACCCAGTTCTTC. Its protein product is CASPKGRWRETQFF.

The chain combines TRBV5-4 with TRBJ2-1, with 7 bases identical to TRBD2. The ends lost 4 bases at V and 8 bases at J; junction bases unmatched: 6. This CDR3 comprises 13 residues. Germline assignment: CDR1 SGHNT and CDR2 YYREEE (reference sequence). The CDR3 sequence: CASSPTTSYEQFF. CDR3 DNA: TGTGCCAGCAGCCCTACGACTAGCTATGAGCAGTTCTTC.

The genes are TRBV7-2 and TRBJ2-2; D perhaps matches TRBD2 (7 bases). The tail of the sequence fits TRBJ2-3 better, so the J call may be wrong. Looked up from germline, CDR1 is SGHTA and CDR2 is FQGNSA. This CDR3 has 14 residues. DNA of the CDR3: TGTGCCAGCAGCCACCTGGGAGAGAGGGGGGGGCAGTATTTT. Protein product: CASSHLGERGGQYF.

The chain employs TRBV7-9 and TRBJ2-1; 8 bases are a match to TRBD2. The CDR3 has 15 residues. Germline CDR1 is SEHNR and CDR2 is FQNEAQ (reference sequence). V trimming: 8 bases; J trimming: 13 bases; junction bases outside the gene matches: 19. The DNA of the CDR3 is TGTGCCAGCTACAAGGGCGGGGGGTTCCAAGAGACCCAGTTCTTC. Protein: CASYKGGGFQETQFF.

The chain employs TRBV6-6 and TRBJ1-5; D ambiguous. There are 14 residues in the CDR3. Trimming removed 2 bases at V and 2 bases at J, with 7 bases between. Germline CDR1 reads MNHNY; CDR2 reads SVGAGI (reference sequence). This chain's CDR3 is CASSYDKGNQPQHF. In DNA form, the CDR3 reads TGTGCCAGCAGTTACGATAAGGGCAATCAGCCCCAGCATTTT.

In its sample, this clonotype was seen many times. This chain joins TRBV6-1 and TRBJ1-2; TRBD1 matches 10 bases. Germline loops: CDR1 MNHNS, CDR2 SASEGT. With 5 bases clipped from V and 4 bases from J, the junction kept 7 bases outside the gene matches. This CDR3 is built from 15 residues. CDR3 nucleotides: TGTGCCAGCAGTACCAGGGACAGGGGACTCTATGGCTACACCTTC. Protein sequence: CASSTRDRGLYGYTF.

This clonotype has more than one count but fewer than ten. The chain recombines TRBV6-5 with TRBJ2-1, with 9 bases fitting TRBD2. The end of the DNA aligns better with TRBJ2-7, so the J call may be wrong. The CDR3 contains 15 residues. Looked up from germline, CDR1 is MNHEY and CDR2 is SVGAGI. The CDR3 coding sequence is TGTGCCAGCAGTTACGATAGCGGGAGTATAAATGAGCAGTACTTC. Its translation: CASSYDSGSINEQYF.

The chain carries TRBV10-1 and TRBJ2-3; 9 bases map to TRBD2. This CDR3 spans 16 amino acids. V trimming: 4 bases; J trimming: 0 bases; junction bases outside the gene matches: 5. The germline V gene encodes CDR1 WNHNN and CDR2 SYGVQD (reference sequence). CDR3 nucleotide sequence: TGCGCCAGCAGTGCTAGCGGGGCCACTAGCACAGATACGCAGTATTTT. Translated, it gives CASSASGATSTDTQYF.

This clonotype is medium-sized (0.01 to 0.1%) by share. V usage is TRBV6-1 and J usage is TRBJ2-1; either TRBD1 or TRBD2 may fit D (5 bases each). TRBJ2-7 matches the DNA end more closely, so the J call is doubtful. This CDR3 has 14 residues. Germline V gene sequence: CDR1 MNHNS, CDR2 SASEGT. The CDR3 loop reads CASTLYSGRGEQYF. The CDR3 region has the DNA TGTGCCAGCACCTTGTATTCAGGGAGAGGAGAGCAGTACTTC.

This clonotype appeared a few times. This chain joins TRBV4-1 and TRBJ1-5; D gene ambiguous. This CDR3 is built from 14 residues. Germline loops: CDR1 MGHRA, CDR2 YSYEKL. V was cut by 7 bases and J by 0 bases, with 10 bases left in between. CDR3 bases: TGCGCCAGCAATCCCAACTATAGCAATCAGCCCCAGCATTTT. Protein sequence: CASNPNYSNQPQHF.

By share, this clonotype ranks as medium-sized (0.01 to 0.1%). This chain connects TRBV6-6 to TRBJ2-1; D remains ambiguous. The CDR3 covers 13 residues. V was trimmed by 2 bases and J by 5 bases, leaving 7 bases between them. CDR1 is MNHNY and CDR2 is SVGAGI in the germline V gene (reference sequence). The DNA for the CDR3 is TGTGCCAGCAGTTACGGCGGAGACAATGAGCAGTTCTTC. Its translation is CASSYGGDNEQFF.

The chain uses TRBV7-2 and TRBJ1-5, with D possibly being TRBD1 (5 bases). Trimming took 5 bases from V and 5 from J, leaving 22 bases between them. Germline CDR1 reads SGHTA; CDR2 reads FQGNSA. This CDR3 is 17 amino acids long. The CDR3 DNA is TGTGCCAGCAGCCCAGCCCTAACACGGGGGAGGGATCAGCCCCAGCATTTT. It translates to CASSPALTRGRDQPQHF.

The table lists this clonotype with many counts. The chain carries TRBV7-2 and TRBJ2-5; perhaps TRBD2 as D (6 bases). Germline loops: CDR1 SGHTA, CDR2 FQGNSA. The CDR3 spans 13 residues. Deletions cut 6 bases from V and 4 bases from J, with 12 bases between. DNA of the CDR3: TGTGCCAGCAGGGGTGGAGGGAGAGAGACCCAGTACTTC. Translation: CASRGGGRETQYF.

By its share, this clonotype is medium-sized. V and J are TRBV6-1 and TRBJ2-7, with a possible D match to TRBD2 (5 bases). Looked up from germline, CDR1 is MNHNS and CDR2 is SASEGT. CDR3 length: 16 residues. The germline V and J ends were trimmed by 2 bases and 0 bases, with 14 bases remaining between them. In DNA form, the CDR3 reads TGTGCCAGCAGTGAATATGCGCTAGCCAGCTCCTACGAGCAGTACTTC. This encodes CASSEYALASSYEQYF.

The CDR3 DNA follows: TGTGCCAGCAGTGGGGGGACCGGGGAGCTGTTTTTT. It codes for CASSGGTGELFF. The chain links TRBV25-1 to TRBJ2-2, with D possibly being TRBD1 or TRBD2 (5 bases each). The germline V and J ends were trimmed by 4 bases and 5 bases, with 5 bases remaining between them. Germline V gene sequence: CDR1 MGHDK, CDR2 SYGVNS. The CDR3 covers 12 residues.

At least ten counts were recorded for this clonotype. This sequence joins TRBV7-2 and TRBJ1-2; the D gene is possibly TRBD1 (5 bases). Germline V CDR1 and CDR2: SGHTA, FQGNSA. The CDR3 is 18 amino acids. Trimming removed 1 base from V and 0 bases from J, with 18 bases in between. DNA for the CDR3: TGTGCCAGCAGCTTAGGTTCGCAGGGCCGGACCCCTAACTATGGCTACACCTTC. Translation: CASSLGSQGRTPNYGYTF.

In its sample, this clonotype is medium-sized (0.01 to 0.1%). The V call is TRBV12-3 or TRBV12-4, the J call TRBJ2-1; 8 positions agree with TRBD1. Germline trimming cut 6 bases from V and 2 bases from J; bases unmatched to any gene: 12. The CDR3 sequence is 17 residues long. The CDR3 reads CASRLRRRTGTYNEQFF. CDR3 DNA sequence: TGTGCCAGCAGACTGAGAAGGAGGACAGGGACCTACAATGAGCAGTTCTTC.